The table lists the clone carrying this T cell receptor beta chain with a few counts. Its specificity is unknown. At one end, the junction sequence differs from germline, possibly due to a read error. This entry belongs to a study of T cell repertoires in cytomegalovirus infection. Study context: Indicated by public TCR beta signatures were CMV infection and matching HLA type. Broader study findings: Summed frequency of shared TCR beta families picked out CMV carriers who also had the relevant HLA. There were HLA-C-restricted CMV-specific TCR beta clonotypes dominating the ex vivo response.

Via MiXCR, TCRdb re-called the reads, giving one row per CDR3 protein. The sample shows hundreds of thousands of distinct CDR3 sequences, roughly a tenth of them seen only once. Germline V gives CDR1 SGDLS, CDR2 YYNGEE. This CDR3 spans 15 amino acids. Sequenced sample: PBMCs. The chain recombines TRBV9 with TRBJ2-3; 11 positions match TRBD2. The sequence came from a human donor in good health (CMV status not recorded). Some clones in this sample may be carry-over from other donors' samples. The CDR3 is CASSVSGGATNTQYF. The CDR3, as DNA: TGTGCCAGCAGCGTTAGCGGGGGGGCCACAAATACGCAGTATTTT.